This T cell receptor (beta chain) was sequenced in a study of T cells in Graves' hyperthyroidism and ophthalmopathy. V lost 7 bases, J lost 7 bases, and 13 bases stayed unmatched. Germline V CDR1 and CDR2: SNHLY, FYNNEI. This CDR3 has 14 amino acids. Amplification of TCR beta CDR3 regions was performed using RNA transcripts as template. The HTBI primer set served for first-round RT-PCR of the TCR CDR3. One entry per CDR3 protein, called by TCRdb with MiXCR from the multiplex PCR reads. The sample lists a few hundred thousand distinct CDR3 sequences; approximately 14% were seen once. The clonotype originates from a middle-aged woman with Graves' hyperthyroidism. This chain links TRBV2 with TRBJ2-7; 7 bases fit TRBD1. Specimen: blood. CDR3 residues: CASNPTGDLGEQYF. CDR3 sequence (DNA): TGTGCCAGCAACCCCACAGGGGATCTGGGTGAGCAGTACTTC.